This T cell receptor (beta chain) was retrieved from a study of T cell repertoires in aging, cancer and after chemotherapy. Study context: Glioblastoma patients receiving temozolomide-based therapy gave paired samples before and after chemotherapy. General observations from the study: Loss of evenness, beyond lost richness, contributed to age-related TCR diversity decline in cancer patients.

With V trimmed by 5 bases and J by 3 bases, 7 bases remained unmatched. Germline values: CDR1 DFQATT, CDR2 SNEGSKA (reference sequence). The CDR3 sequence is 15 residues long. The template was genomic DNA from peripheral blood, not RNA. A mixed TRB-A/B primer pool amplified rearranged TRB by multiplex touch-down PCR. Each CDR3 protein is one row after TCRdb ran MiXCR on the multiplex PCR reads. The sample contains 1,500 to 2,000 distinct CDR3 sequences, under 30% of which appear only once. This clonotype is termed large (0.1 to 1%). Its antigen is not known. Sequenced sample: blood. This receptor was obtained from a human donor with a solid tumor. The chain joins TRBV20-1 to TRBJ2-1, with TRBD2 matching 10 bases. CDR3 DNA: TGCAGTGCTCCGACCGGGACTAGCGACTACAATGAGCAGTTCTTC. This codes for CSAPTGTSDYNEQFF.